This paragraph covers one T cell receptor (beta chain) sequence. CDR3 size: 15 residues. The V gene end was trimmed by 0 bases and the J gene end by 6 bases; junction bases not matched to a gene: 4. CDR1 SGHTS and CDR2 YDEGEE come from the germline V gene. The data derive from a study of blood T cell repertoires in COVID-19. At the level of the study: Samples of COVID-19 (acute and convalescent) were obtained from the United States, Italy and Spain.

In the study's own analysis: Nucleated cell counts were estimated from reference gene primer amplification. Method: immunoSEQ multiplex PCR; TCRdb's copy keeps in-frame clones and lacks some. That table supplies the V and J calls and clone size; D and trimming were determined from the DNA. The data show 320,000 or so clones, roughly 90% seen once. Cohort assignment relied on participant-reported clinical history. Sample: PBMCs or T cells enriched from blood (not recorded which). The clonotype was recovered from a woman aged 25 to 45 who had recovered from COVID-19. This chain joins TRBV5-8 and TRBJ2-1, with 9 bases lining up with TRBD2. The CDR3 sequence: CASSLGVTSGNEQFF. CDR3 nucleotides: TGTGCCAGCAGCTTGGGGGTGACTAGCGGCAATGAGCAGTTCTTC. Together with reference TRBV5-8 and TRBJ2-1, the CDR3 gives the full variable domain: EAGVTQSPTHLIKTRGQQATLRCSPISGHTSVYWYQQALGLGLQFLLWYDEGEERNRGNFPPRFSGRQFPNYSSELNVNALELEDSALYLCASSLGVTSGNEQFFGPGTRLTVL.